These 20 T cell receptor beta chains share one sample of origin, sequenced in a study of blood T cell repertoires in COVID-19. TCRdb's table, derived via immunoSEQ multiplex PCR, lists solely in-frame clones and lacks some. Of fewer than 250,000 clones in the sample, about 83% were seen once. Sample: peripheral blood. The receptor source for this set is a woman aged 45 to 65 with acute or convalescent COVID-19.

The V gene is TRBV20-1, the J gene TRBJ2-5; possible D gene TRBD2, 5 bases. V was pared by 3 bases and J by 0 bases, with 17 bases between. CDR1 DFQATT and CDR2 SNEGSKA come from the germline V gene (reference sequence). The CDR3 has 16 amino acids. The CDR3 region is CSASGSLLENQETQYF. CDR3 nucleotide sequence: TGCAGTGCTAGTGGGTCCCTACTAGAGAACCAAGAGACCCAGTACTTC.

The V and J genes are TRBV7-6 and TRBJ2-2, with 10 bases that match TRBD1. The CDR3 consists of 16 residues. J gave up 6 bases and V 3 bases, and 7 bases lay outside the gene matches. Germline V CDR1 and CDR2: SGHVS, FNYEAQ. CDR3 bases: TGTGCCAGCAGCTTGAGGGGGACAGGGGCTCCCGGGGAGCTGTTTTTT. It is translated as CASSLRGTGAPGELFF.

The CDR3 here is CASSPPGSGNTIYF. The CDR3 region has the DNA TGCGCCAGCAGCCCCCCCGGCTCTGGAAACACCATATATTTT. The J gene is TRBJ1-3, the V gene TRBV5-1; no reliable D call. This CDR3 is built from 14 residues. Germline-derived CDR1 and CDR2 are SGHRS and YFSETQ. V shed 4 bases and J shed 0 bases, with 8 bases lying between them. Full variable domain (missing parts from reference TRBV5-1 and TRBJ1-3): KAGVTQTPRYLIKTRGQQVTLSCSPISGHRSVSWYQQTPGQGLQFLFEYFSETQRNKGNFPGRFSGRQFSNSRSEMNVSTLELGDSALYLCASSPPGSGNTIYFGEGSWLTVV.

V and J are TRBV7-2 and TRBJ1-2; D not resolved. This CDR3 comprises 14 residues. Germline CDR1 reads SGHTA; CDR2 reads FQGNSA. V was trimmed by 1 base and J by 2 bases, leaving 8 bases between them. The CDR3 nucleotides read TGTGCCAGCAGCTTAGATATCGGGAACTATGGCTACACCTTC. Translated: CASSLDIGNYGYTF.

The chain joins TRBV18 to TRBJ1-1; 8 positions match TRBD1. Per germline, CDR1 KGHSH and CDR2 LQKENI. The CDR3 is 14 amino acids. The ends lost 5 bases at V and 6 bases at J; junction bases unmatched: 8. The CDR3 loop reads CASSVNSGGPEAFF. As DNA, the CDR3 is TGTGCCAGCTCAGTAAATTCAGGGGGCCCTGAAGCTTTCTTT.

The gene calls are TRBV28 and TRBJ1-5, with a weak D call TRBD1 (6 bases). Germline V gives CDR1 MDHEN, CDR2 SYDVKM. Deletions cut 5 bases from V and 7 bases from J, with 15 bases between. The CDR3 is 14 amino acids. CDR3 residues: CASSGGGQGQPQHF. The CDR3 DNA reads TGTGCCAGCAGTGGCGGGGGGCAGGGGCAGCCCCAGCATTTT.

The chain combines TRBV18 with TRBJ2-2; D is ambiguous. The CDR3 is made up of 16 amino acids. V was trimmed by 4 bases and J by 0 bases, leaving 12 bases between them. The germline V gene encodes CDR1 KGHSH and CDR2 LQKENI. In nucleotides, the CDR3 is TGTGCCAGCTCACTACTCGGGTCTACGAACACCGGGGAGCTGTTTTTT. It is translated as CASSLLGSTNTGELFF.

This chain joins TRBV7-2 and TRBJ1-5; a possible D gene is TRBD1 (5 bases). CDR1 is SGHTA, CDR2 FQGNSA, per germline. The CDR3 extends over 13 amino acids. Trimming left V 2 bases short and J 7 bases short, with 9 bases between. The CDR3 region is CASSLTGRQPQHF. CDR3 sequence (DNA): TGTGCCAGCAGCTTAACAGGAAGGCAGCCCCAGCATTTT.

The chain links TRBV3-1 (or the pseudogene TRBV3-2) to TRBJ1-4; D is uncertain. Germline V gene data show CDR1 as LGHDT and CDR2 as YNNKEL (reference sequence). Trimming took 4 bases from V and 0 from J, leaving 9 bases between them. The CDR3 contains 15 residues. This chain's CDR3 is CASSPRGATNEKLFF. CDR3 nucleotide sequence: TGTGCCAGCAGCCCCAGAGGCGCAACTAATGAAAAACTGTTTTTT.

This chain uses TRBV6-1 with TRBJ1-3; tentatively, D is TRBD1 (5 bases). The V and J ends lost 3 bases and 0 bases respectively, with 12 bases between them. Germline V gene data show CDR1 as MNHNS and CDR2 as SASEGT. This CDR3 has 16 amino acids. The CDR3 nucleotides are TGTGCCAGCAGTGACCCGACAGAACTCTCTGGAAACACCATATATTTT. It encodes CASSDPTELSGNTIYF.

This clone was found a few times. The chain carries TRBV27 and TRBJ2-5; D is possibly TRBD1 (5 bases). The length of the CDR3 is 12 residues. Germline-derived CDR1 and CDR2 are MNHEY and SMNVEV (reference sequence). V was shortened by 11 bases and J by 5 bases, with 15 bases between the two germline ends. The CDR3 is CASGLQGETQYF. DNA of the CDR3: TGTGCCTCAGGGCTGCAGGGCGAGACCCAGTACTTC.

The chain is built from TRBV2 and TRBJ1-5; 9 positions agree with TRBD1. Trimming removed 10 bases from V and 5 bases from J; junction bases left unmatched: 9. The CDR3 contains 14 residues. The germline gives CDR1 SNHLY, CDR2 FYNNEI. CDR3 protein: CATGDRADDQPQHF. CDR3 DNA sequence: TGTGCCACCGGGGACAGGGCCGATGATCAGCCCCAGCATTTT.

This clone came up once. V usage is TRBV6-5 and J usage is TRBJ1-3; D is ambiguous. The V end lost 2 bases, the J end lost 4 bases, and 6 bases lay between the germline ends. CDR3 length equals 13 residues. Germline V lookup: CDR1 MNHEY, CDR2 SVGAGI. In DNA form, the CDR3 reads TGTGCCAGCAGTTACGCGGTCGGAAACACCATATATTTT. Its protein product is CASSYAVGNTIYF.

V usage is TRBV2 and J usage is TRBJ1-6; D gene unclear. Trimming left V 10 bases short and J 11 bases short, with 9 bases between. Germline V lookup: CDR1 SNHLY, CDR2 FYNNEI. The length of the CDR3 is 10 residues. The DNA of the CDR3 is TGTGCCACCCGCGGAGCACCCCTCCACTTT. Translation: CATRGAPLHF.

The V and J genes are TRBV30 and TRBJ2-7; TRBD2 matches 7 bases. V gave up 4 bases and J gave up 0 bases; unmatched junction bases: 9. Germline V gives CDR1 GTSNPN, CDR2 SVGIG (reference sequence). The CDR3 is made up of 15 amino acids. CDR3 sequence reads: CAWNSYGGSSYEQYF. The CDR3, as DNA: TGTGCCTGGAATTCCTACGGGGGGAGCTCCTACGAGCAGTACTTC.

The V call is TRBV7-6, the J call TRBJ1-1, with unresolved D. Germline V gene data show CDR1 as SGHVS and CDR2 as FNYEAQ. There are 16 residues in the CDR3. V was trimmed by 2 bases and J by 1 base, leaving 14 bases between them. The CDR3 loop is CASSLISPGENTEAFF. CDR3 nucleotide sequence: TGTGCCAGCAGCTTAATTAGTCCAGGCGAGAACACTGAAGCTTTCTTT.

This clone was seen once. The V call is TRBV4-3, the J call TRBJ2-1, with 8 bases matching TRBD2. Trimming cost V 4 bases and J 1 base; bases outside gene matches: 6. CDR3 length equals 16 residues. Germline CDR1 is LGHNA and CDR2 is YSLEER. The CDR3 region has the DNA TGCGCCAGCAGCCTCGGGAGGGGTGGGTCCTACAATGAGCAGTTCTTC. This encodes CASSLGRGGSYNEQFF.

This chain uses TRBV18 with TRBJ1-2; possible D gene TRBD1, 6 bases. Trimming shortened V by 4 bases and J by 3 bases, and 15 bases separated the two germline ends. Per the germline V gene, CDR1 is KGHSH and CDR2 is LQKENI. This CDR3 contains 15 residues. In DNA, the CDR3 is TGTGCCAGCTCACGCGACTTAGGACAGTACTATGGCTACACCTTC. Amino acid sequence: CASSRDLGQYYGYTF.

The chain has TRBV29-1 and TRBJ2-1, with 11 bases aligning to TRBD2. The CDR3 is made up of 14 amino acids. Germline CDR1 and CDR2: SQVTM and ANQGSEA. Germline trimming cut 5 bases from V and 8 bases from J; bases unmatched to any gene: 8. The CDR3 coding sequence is TGCAGCGTTTCTCGAACTAGCGGGAGTCATGAGCAGTTCTTC. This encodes CSVSRTSGSHEQFF.

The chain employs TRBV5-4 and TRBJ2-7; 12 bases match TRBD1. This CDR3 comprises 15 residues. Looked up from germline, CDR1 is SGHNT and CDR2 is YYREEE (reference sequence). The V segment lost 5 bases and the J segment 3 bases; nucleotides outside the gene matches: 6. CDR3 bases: TGTGCCAGCAGACCCGGGACAGGGGGCAGCTACGAGCAGTACTTC. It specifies CASRPGTGGSYEQYF.